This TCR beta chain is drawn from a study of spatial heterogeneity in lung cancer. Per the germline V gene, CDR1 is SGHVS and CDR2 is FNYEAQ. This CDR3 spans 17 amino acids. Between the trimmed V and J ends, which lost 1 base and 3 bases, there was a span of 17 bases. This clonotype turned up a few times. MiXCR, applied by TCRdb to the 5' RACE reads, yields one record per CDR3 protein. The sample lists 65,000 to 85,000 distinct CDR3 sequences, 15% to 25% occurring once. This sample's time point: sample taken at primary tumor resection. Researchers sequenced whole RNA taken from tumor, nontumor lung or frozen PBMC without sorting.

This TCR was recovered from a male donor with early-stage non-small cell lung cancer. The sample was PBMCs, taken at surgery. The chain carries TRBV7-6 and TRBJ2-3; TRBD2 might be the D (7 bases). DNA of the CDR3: TGTGCCAGCAGCTTAGATATTGCGGGGGCGGGAACAGATACGCAGTATTTT. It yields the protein CASSLDIAGAGTDTQYF. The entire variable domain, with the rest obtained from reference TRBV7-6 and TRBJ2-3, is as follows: GAGVSQSPRYKVTKRGQDVALRCDPISGHVSLYWYRQALGQGPEFLTYFNYEAQQDKSGLPNDRFSAERPEGSISTLTIQRTEQRDSAMYRCASSLDIAGAGTDTQYFGPGTRLTVL.